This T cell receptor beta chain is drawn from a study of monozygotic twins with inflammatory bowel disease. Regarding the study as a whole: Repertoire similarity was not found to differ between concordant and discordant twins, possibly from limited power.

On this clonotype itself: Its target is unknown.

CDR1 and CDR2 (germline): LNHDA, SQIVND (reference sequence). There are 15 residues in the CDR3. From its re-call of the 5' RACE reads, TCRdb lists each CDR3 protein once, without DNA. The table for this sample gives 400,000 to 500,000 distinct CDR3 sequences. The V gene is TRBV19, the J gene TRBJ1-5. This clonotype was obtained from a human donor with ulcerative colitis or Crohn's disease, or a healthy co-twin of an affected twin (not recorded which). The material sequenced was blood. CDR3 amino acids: CASSKQGPVGQPQHF.